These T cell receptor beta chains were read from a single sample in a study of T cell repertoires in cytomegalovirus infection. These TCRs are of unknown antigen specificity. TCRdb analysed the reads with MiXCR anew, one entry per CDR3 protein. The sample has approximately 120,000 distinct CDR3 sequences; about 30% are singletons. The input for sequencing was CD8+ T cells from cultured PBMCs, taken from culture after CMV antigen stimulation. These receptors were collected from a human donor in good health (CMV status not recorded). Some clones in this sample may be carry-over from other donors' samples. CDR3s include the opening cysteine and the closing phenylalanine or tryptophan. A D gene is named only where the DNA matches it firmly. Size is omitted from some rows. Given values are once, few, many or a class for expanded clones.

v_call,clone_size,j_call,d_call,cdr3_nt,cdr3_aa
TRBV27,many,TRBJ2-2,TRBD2,TGTGCCAGCAGTCCCATTACCGGGGGGAGGAACACCGGGGAGCTGTTTTTT,CASSPITGGRNTGELFF
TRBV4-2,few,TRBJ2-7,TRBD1,TGTGCCAGCAGCTCGTTCGGGACAGGGAACCTTCTGCAGTACTTC,CASSSFGTGNLLQYF
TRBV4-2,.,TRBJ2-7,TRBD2,TGTGCCAGCAGCCAAGGGGTGGCGGGGGGCCTCTACGAGCAGTACTTC,CASSQGVAGGLYEQYF
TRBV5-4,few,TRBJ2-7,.,TGTGCCAGCAGCCCCGACGGGGTCGAGCAGTACTTC,CASSPDGVEQYF
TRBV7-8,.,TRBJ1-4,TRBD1,TGTGCCAGCAGCTTAGCTATTGGGGACAGGGAAAAACTGTTTTTT,CASSLAIGDREKLFF
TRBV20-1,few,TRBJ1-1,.,TGCAGTGCCCATGGGGGTTTATTTTCTGAAGCTTTCTTT,CSAHGGLFSEAFF
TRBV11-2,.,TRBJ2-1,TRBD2,TGTGCCAGCAGCTTAGCTAGCGGGGGCAATGAGCAGTTCTTC,CASSLASGGNEQFF
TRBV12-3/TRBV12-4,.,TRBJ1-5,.,TGTGCCAGCAGTTTAAGCCAGGGCAATCAGCCCCAGCATTTT,CASSLSQGNQPQHF
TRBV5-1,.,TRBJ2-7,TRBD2,TGCGCCAGCAGCACTGCTTGGGGGGGTAACGAGCAGTACTTC,CASSTAWGGNEQYF
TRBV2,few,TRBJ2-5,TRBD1,TGTGCCAGCAGTGCTCCGGGACAGGGGCCAGAGACCCAGTACTTC,CASSAPGQGPETQYF
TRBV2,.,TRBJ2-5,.,TGTGCCAGCCTGGTTGCGGGGAATGGCGAGACCCAGTACTTC,CASLVAGNGETQYF
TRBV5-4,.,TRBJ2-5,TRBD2,TGTGCCAGCAGAGTCGGACTAGCGGGGGGAGAGACCCAGTACTTC,CASRVGLAGGETQYF
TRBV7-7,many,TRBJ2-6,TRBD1,TGTGCCAGCAGCATCGGGACAGGGAACTCTGGGGCCAACGTCCTGACTTTC,CASSIGTGNSGANVLTF
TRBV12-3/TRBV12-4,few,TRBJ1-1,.,TGTGCCAGCAGTCCTGCGGCAGGGGAGGGGAACACTGAAGCTTTCTTT,CASSPAAGEGNTEAFF